The subject of this entry is one T cell receptor beta chain. This specimen comes from a study of blood T cell repertoires in COVID-19. The V end lost 6 bases, the J end lost 1 base, and 9 bases lay between the germline ends. Germline V gene lookup returns CDR1 MDHEN and CDR2 SYDVKM. The CDR3 extends over 13 amino acids. The method was immunoSEQ multiplex PCR; TCRdb's version includes in-frame clones alone and lacks a portion of them. This table has some 150,000 clones, approximately 86% appearing once. The chain carries TRBV28 and TRBJ1-1, with no clear D. Sample: peripheral blood. This TCR was recovered from a woman aged 55-70 years with acute or convalescent COVID-19. DNA of the CDR3: TGTGCCAGCAGACCGGGATCGAACACTGAAGCTTTCTTT. This codes for CASRPGSNTEAFF.